These 11 T cell receptor beta chains were sequenced from one sample in a study of T cell repertoires in cytomegalovirus infection. TCRdb redid the calling of the reads with MiXCR, one entry per CDR3 protein. This sample yields 100,000 to 150,000 distinct CDR3 sequences, of which about 31% are seen a single time; around three fifths belongs to the top ten. Antigen specificity for these receptors is unknown. The sequencing here drew on CD8+ T cells from cultured PBMCs, taken from culture after CMV antigen stimulation. Receptors originate from a human donor in good health (CMV status not recorded). Some clones in this sample may be carry-over from other donors' samples.

The CDR3 DNA reads TGTGCCAGCAGCTTAAGTCCAGAAAACATTCAGTACTTC. Amino acid sequence: CASSLSPENIQYF. V is TRBV11-2 and J is TRBJ2-4; no clear D gene. The V end lost 2 bases, the J end lost 5 bases, and 7 bases lay between the germline ends. Per germline, CDR1 SGHAT and CDR2 FQNNGV. The CDR3 is 13 amino acids.

The chain uses TRBV15 and TRBJ2-6; D is possibly TRBD1 (6 bases). Germline V gene sequence: CDR1 LNHNV, CDR2 YYDKDF (reference sequence). The V and J ends lost 3 bases and 0 bases respectively, with 21 bases between them. The CDR3 totals 20 residues. Written as DNA, the CDR3 is TGTGCCACCAGCAGCATGGTGATGCCCCCGGACAGCTCTGGGGCCAACGTCCTGACTTTC. It is translated as CATSSMVMPPDSSGANVLTF.

The chain employs TRBV9 and TRBJ2-2; 14 bases agree with TRBD2. In germline, CDR1 is SGDLS, CDR2 YYNGEE. The CDR3 is made up of 17 amino acids. Trimming at V came to 4 bases and at J to 1 base, leaving 3 bases not matched to a gene. CDR3 sequence: CASSFGLAGGNTGELFF. The CDR3 bases are TGTGCCAGCAGCTTCGGACTAGCGGGGGGGAACACCGGGGAGCTGTTTTTT.

This chain links TRBV4-1 with TRBJ1-3; D possibly corresponds to TRBD1 (5 bases). The V gene lost 4 bases and the J gene lost 3 bases, with 16 bases spanning the gap. The CDR3 has 16 amino acids. Germline-derived CDR1 and CDR2 are MGHRA and YSYEKL. CDR3 sequence: CASSPLWGEGGNTIYF. CDR3 coding DNA: TGCGCCAGCAGCCCCCTGTGGGGGGAAGGTGGAAACACCATATATTTT.

This clonotype was seen more than once but under ten times. This chain links TRBV11-2 with TRBJ2-1, with D perhaps TRBD2 (6 bases). The CDR3 runs 14 residues. CDR1 SGHAT and CDR2 FQNNGV come from the germline V gene. V lost 3 bases to trimming and J lost 5 bases, with 11 bases between them. CDR3 nucleotide sequence: TGTGCCAGCAGCTTTAGCGGCCCAAACAATGAGCAGTTCTTC. Its translation is CASSFSGPNNEQFF.

This chain links TRBV5-1 with TRBJ2-3; TRBD1 is a possible D gene (6 bases). Germline V gives CDR1 SGHRS, CDR2 YFSETQ. The V end lost 4 bases, the J end lost 0 bases, and 15 bases lay between the germline ends. This CDR3 comprises 16 residues. CDR3 nucleotide sequence: TGCGCCAGCAGCCCGGTAGTCACAGGGAGCACAGATACGCAGTATTTT. This gives the protein CASSPVVTGSTDTQYF.

The gene calls are TRBV9 and TRBJ1-1, with a weak D call TRBD1 (6 bases). Trimming took 0 bases from V and 6 from J, leaving 18 bases between them. The CDR3 contains 16 residues. Germline lookup yields CDR1 SGDLS and CDR2 YYNGEE. The CDR3 region has the DNA TGTGCCAGCAGCGTAGACGGTACAGGGATTTATCCTGAAGCTTTCTTT. Amino acid sequence: CASSVDGTGIYPEAFF.

V and J are TRBV28 and TRBJ2-7; perhaps TRBD2 as D (6 bases). Germline V CDR1 and CDR2: MDHEN, SYDVKM. Trimming removed 2 bases from V and 7 bases from J, with 12 bases in between. The CDR3 is 13 amino acids. The CDR3 sequence: CASSLGGGEEQYF. The CDR3, as DNA: TGTGCCAGCAGTTTAGGAGGCGGGGAGGAGCAGTACTTC.

The rearrangement joins TRBV12-3 or TRBV12-4 to TRBJ2-2, with 7 bases aligning to TRBD2. CDR3 size: 16 residues. V was pared by 6 bases and J by 1 base, with 8 bases of the junction left unmatched. The CDR3, as DNA: TGTGCCAGCAGCCCTTCGGGGGGAGGGAACACCGGGGAGCTGTTTTTT. Protein sequence: CASSPSGGGNTGELFF.

This clonotype has a handful of counts. The rearrangement uses TRBV7-2 and TRBJ2-2; TRBD1 might be the D (5 bases). CDR3 length: 15 residues. The V end lost 5 bases, the J end lost 4 bases, and 14 bases lay between the germline ends. CDR1 SGHTA and CDR2 FQGNSA come from the germline V gene. The CDR3: CASSALQESTGELFF. The CDR3 DNA follows: TGTGCCAGCAGCGCACTACAGGAGTCCACCGGGGAGCTGTTTTTT.

This clonotype was detected many times. The chain links TRBV4-3 to TRBJ1-1; 7 nucleotides align to TRBD1. CDR1 LGHNA and CDR2 YSLEER come from the germline V gene. This CDR3 is built from 13 residues. Trimming removed 4 bases from V and 5 bases from J; junction bases left unmatched: 4. The CDR3 protein is CASSPLGQTEAFF. CDR3 nucleotide sequence: TGCGCCAGCAGCCCCCTGGGACAGACTGAAGCTTTCTTT.